These 10 T cell receptor beta chains came from one sample sequenced in a study of blood T cell repertoires in COVID-19. Sequencing used immunoSEQ multiplex PCR; TCRdb keeps in-frame clones, though not all of them. In the table there are some 120,000 clones, 60% to 85% of which are singletons. Sequencing used peripheral blood. The source is a man aged 80 or over with acute or convalescent COVID-19.

The chain links TRBV13 to TRBJ1-6; no clear D. The V end was cut by 5 bases, the J end by 0 bases, with 5 bases between. In germline, CDR1 is PRHDT, CDR2 FYEKMQ (reference sequence). The CDR3 has 14 amino acids. CDR3 DNA: TGTGCCAGCAGCCCAGGCTCCTATAATTCACCCCTCCACTTT. Translating it yields CASSPGSYNSPLHF.

The chain uses TRBV12-3 or TRBV12-4 and TRBJ2-7; D uncertain. V was shortened by 4 bases and J by 3 bases, with 4 bases between the two germline ends. This CDR3 contains 11 residues. In nucleotides, the CDR3 is TGTGCCAGCAGTTCTTACTACGAGCAGTACTTC. Translated, it gives CASSSYYEQYF.

The chain has TRBV11-2 and TRBJ2-2; 8 positions agree with TRBD1. Germline trimming cut 0 bases from V and 5 bases from J; bases unmatched to any gene: 8. The CDR3 loop spans 17 amino acids. The V gene's germline CDR1 is SGHAT and CDR2 FQNNGV. The chain's CDR3 is CASSLDWTGQRTGELFF. The DNA of the CDR3 is TGTGCCAGCAGCTTAGATTGGACAGGGCAACGGACCGGGGAGCTGTTTTTT.

V usage is TRBV10-3 and J usage is TRBJ2-1; TRBD2 matches 10 bases. Germline V CDR1 and CDR2: ENHRY, SYGVKD. The V segment lost 2 bases and the J segment 7 bases; nucleotides outside the gene matches: 14. The CDR3 has 18 residues. The CDR3 bases are TGTGCCATCAGTGAGACTAGCGGGGTCCCCCGAGGGGGGAATGAGCAGTTCTTC. It codes for CAISETSGVPRGGNEQFF.

This chain links TRBV7-3 with TRBJ1-1; D uncertain. Trimming took 3 bases from V and 5 from J, leaving 10 bases between them. The CDR3 covers 13 residues. From germline, CDR1 is SGHTA and CDR2 FQGTGA. The CDR3 sequence: CASSFSVSTEAFF. The DNA of the CDR3 is TGTGCCAGCAGCTTCAGCGTCAGTACTGAAGCTTTCTTT.

CDR3 bases: TGTGCCAGCTCACCACGAGGCAGGGAAGTCAATGAGCAGTTCTTC. Protein sequence: CASSPRGREVNEQFF. The chain joins TRBV18 to TRBJ2-1; possibly TRBD1 for D (5 bases). CDR1 and CDR2 from the germline V gene are KGHSH and LQKENI. The CDR3 runs to 15 residues. With 1 base removed from V and 6 bases from J, the gap between germline ends came to 13 bases.

V gene TRBV12-3 or TRBV12-4 combines with J gene TRBJ1-1; tentatively, D is TRBD1 (6 bases). Trimming took off 6 bases at V and 1 base at J, with 9 bases between the two ends. The CDR3 totals 13 residues. For the CDR3, the DNA is TGTGCCAGCAGCCAACAGGGGAACACTGAAGCTTTCTTT. This encodes CASSQQGNTEAFF.

The rearrangement joins TRBV7-8 to TRBJ1-3; TRBD1 is a possible D gene (5 bases). V lost 5 bases and J lost 3, with 20 bases in between. Germline V CDR1 and CDR2: SGHVS, FQNEAQ. CDR3 length: 17 residues. The CDR3 reads CASSQRGGGASGNTIYF. The CDR3 bases are TGTGCCAGCAGCCAACGCGGCGGAGGGGCAAGTGGAAACACCATATATTTT.

This clone was seen ten or more times. The genes are TRBV18 and TRBJ1-2, with a weak D call TRBD1 (6 bases). V dropped 5 bases and J dropped 2 bases, with 27 bases sitting between them. The germline V gene has CDR1 KGHSH and CDR2 LQKENI. CDR3 size: 19 residues. The chain's CDR3 is CASSSGGQGQSSSNYGYTF. In DNA form, the CDR3 reads TGTGCCAGCTCATCGGGCGGTCAGGGGCAATCATCTTCGAACTATGGCTACACCTTC.

The V and J genes are TRBV3-1 (or the pseudogene TRBV3-2) and TRBJ1-6; D perhaps matches TRBD1 (5 bases). The germline CDR1 and CDR2 sequences are LGHDT and YNNKEL (reference sequence). V was shortened by 8 bases and J by 1 base, with 6 bases between the two germline ends. The CDR3 totals 13 residues. The CDR3: CASQGSYNSPLHF. CDR3 in DNA: TGTGCCAGCCAGGGATCCTATAATTCACCCCTCCACTTT.